This is a list of T cell receptor beta chains from one sample in a study of T cells in Graves' hyperthyroidism and ophthalmopathy. TCRdb fed the multiplex PCR reads into MiXCR, producing one record per CDR3 protein. Of roughly 500,000 distinct CDR3 sequences in the sample, around 22% were seen once. Sequences were obtained from blood. All receptors derive from a woman aged 30 to 39 with Graves' ophthalmopathy. Each CDR3 is given with its conserved first and last residue. D genes are given only for firm matches. Clone sizes are given selectively: once, few, many, or a class where the clone is expanded.

V,D,size,J,DNA,CDR3
TRBV10-3,.,.,TRBJ1-1,TGTGCCATCAGTGATTCGACAGCCAAGTACACTGAAGCTTTCTTT,CAISDSTAKYTEAFF
TRBV28,.,many,TRBJ1-5,TGTGCCAGCAGTTTACCCCGGCAGGCCTACAAGCCCCAGCATTTT,CASSLPRQAYKPQHF
TRBV28,TRBD2,few,TRBJ2-7,TGTGCCAGCAGTCCCCCACTAGCGGGAGGGGAGGAGCAGTACTTC,CASSPPLAGGEEQYF
TRBV20-1,.,many,TRBJ1-1,TGCAGTGCTAGAATAAGGAGGGGGGGGATGAACACTGAAGCTTTCTTT,CSARIRRGGMNTEAFF
TRBV20-1,.,.,TRBJ1-2,TGCAGTGCTAGGGCGGGATGGTGGGGTGGCTACACCTTC,CSARAGWWGGYTF
TRBV11-2,.,few,TRBJ2-1,TGTGCCAGCAGCTTAAACCTCTCGGGTGAGCAGTTCTTC,CASSLNLSGEQFF
TRBV28,TRBD1,many,TRBJ2-7,TGTGCCAGCAGCCCCGGGACAGGGAAAGCCTACGAGCAGTACTTC,CASSPGTGKAYEQYF
TRBV9,.,many,TRBJ2-5,TGTGCCAGCAGCGGGACAGCGGAGACCCAGTACTTC,CASSGTAETQYF
TRBV6-2/TRBV6-3,.,many,TRBJ1-3,TGTGCCAGCAGGCGGGACGTCTACTCTGGAAACACCATATATTTT,CASRRDVYSGNTIYF
TRBV3-1,.,few,TRBJ2-7,TGTGCCAGCAGCCTCAGCGGGTTAGGGGTAAGCGAGCAGTACTTC,CASSLSGLGVSEQYF
TRBV6-2/TRBV6-3,.,many,TRBJ1-2,TGTGCCAGCAGTCCTGACAGCCATAGTGGCTACACCTTC,CASSPDSHSGYTF
TRBV29-1,.,many,TRBJ1-2,TGCAGCGTTGCTGATTTAGACTATGGCTACACCTTC,CSVADLDYGYTF
TRBV5-1,.,many,TRBJ1-1,TGCGCCAGCAGCCCCCTGGGGCGGAATGAAGCTTTCTTT,CASSPLGRNEAFF
TRBV18,.,.,TRBJ2-4,TGTGCCAGCTCACCATACCCTCAGGGGGGACTAGCCAAAAACATTCAGTACTTC,CASSPYPQGGLAKNIQYF
TRBV6-5,TRBD2,few,TRBJ2-7,TGTGCCAGCAGTTCCGTCGGACTAGCGGGAGGGTACGAGCAGTACTTC,CASSSVGLAGGYEQYF
TRBV6-1,.,.,TRBJ1-1,TGTGCCAGCACCGTCCCCTCGGGCAAAGGGAACACTGAAGCTTTCTTT,CASTVPSGKGNTEAFF
TRBV4-1,.,.,TRBJ2-7,TGCGCCAGCAGCTCACCGGGACACAACTACGAGCAGTACTTC,CASSSPGHNYEQYF
TRBV19,.,.,TRBJ2-2,TGTGCCAGTGTTTTAGTCGGACAATCGAACACCGGGGAGCTGTTTTTT,CASVLVGQSNTGELFF
TRBV27,TRBD1,many,TRBJ2-5,TGTGCCAGCAGTCGGAATTCCTTAGGGGGCGAGGAGACCCAGTACTTC,CASSRNSLGGEETQYF
TRBV20-1,.,many,TRBJ1-5,TGCAGTGCTGAGGGGGGGGCGTCGAGCAATCAGCCCCAGCATTTT,CSAEGGASSNQPQHF
TRBV19,.,.,TRBJ2-5,TGTGCCACTTCAAGGGGAGCAGGTTCGGAGACCCAGTACTTC,CATSRGAGSETQYF
TRBV6-1,TRBD1,.,TRBJ2-7,TGTGCCAGCACGAACGGACAGGGCGTCTACGAGCAGTACTTC,CASTNGQGVYEQYF
TRBV6-5,.,many,TRBJ2-2,TGTGCCAGCAGTTACTCGGTGTACCCTAACACCGGGGAGCTGTTTTTT,CASSYSVYPNTGELFF
TRBV7-8,.,many,TRBJ1-6,TGTGCCAGCAGCTCGGGACTGAGCAATTCACCCCTCCACTTT,CASSSGLSNSPLHF